A selection of T cell receptor beta chains follows, all from one sample in a study of blood T cell repertoires in COVID-19. The method was immunoSEQ multiplex PCR; TCRdb's version includes in-frame clones alone and lacks a portion of them. The sample holds 250,000 to 300,000 clones; 88% are singletons and the top ten take approximately 11%. The sequenced sample consisted of peripheral blood. The receptor set was obtained from a woman in her twenties or thirties with COVID-19, enrolled during active disease. The CDR3 runs from the conserved cysteine through the conserved F or W. The D gene is left open where the match is weak. A row's size may be missing; if present it is once, few, many or a size class.

cdr3_nt	cdr3_aa	v_call	d_call	clone_size	j_call
TGTGCCAGCAGCCAAGAGAGCAGGGGCGTCGGCTACACCTTC	CASSQESRGVGYTF	TRBV3-1/TRBV3-2	.	.	TRBJ1-2
TGTGCCAGCAGCGAACCGGGACAGAAGATTGGAAACACCATATATTTT	CASSEPGQKIGNTIYF	TRBV11-1	TRBD1	.	TRBJ1-3
TGTGCCTGGAGTCCGAATCAGGGAAACAATCAGCCCCAGCATTTT	CAWSPNQGNNQPQHF	TRBV30	.	.	TRBJ1-5
TGTGCCAGCTCACCTTACGCCGGAGACTCTGGAAACACCATATATTTT	CASSPYAGDSGNTIYF	TRBV18	.	.	TRBJ1-3
TGTGCCTGGAGTCGGAGGGGGCTGAACATTCAGTACTTC	CAWSRRGLNIQYF	TRBV30	.	once	TRBJ2-4
TGTGCCAGCAGGCTTCGGGACACGACCGAGACTGAAGCTTTCTTT	CASRLRDTTETEAFF	TRBV2	.	.	TRBJ1-1
TGTGCCAGCAGCCCAGGGGCCAGCAATCAGCCCCAGCATTTT	CASSPGASNQPQHF	TRBV3-1/TRBV3-2	.	.	TRBJ1-5
TGCAGCGTTGGAGGGACATTCGACGGGCAGTTCTTC	CSVGGTFDGQFF	TRBV29-1	.	.	TRBJ2-1
TGTGCCAGCAGTGATTTATCCGCCCAGCGCGGCTACACCTTC	CASSDLSAQRGYTF	TRBV6-1	.	.	TRBJ1-2
TGTGCCAGCAGCTTAGAACTAAACACAGATACGCAGTATTTT	CASSLELNTDTQYF	TRBV7-9	.	.	TRBJ2-3
TGTGCCTCCCCTGGGGAGGGTGAATCCTACGAGCAGTACTTC	CASPGEGESYEQYF	TRBV7-9	TRBD2	once	TRBJ2-7
TGTGCCACCAGTGATCCCGGGACTGCCGGTCCAGATACGCAGTATTTT	CATSDPGTAGPDTQYF	TRBV24-1	.	once	TRBJ2-3
TGTGCCAGCAGTGAAGAGGGACTAGCGGGACCTTACTACGAGCAGTACTTC	CASSEEGLAGPYYEQYF	TRBV2	TRBD2	.	TRBJ2-7
TGTGCCAGCAGCGTAGCTACGGGACTAGCGACCGGGGAGCTGTTTTTT	CASSVATGLATGELFF	TRBV9	TRBD2	.	TRBJ2-2
TGTGCCAGCAGCATGGACAGCTCTAGCACAGATACGCAGTATTTT	CASSMDSSSTDTQYF	TRBV5-6	.	.	TRBJ2-3
TGTGCTTCGGGGAGAGGAGGGGCCCAAGAGACCCAGTACTTC	CASGRGGAQETQYF	TRBV7-9	.	.	TRBJ2-5
TGCGCCAGCAGCCCCGGGGTTGGTGGCACTGAAGCTTTCTTT	CASSPGVGGTEAFF	TRBV5-1	.	.	TRBJ1-1
TGTGCCACCACCCCAGTGGGGGGGGCGCGTGATGAAAAACTGTTTTTT	CATTPVGGARDEKLFF	TRBV7-9	.	.	TRBJ1-4